These 14 T cell receptor beta chains were sequenced from one sample in a study of blood T cell repertoires in COVID-19. Profiling relied on immunoSEQ multiplex PCR, and the TCRdb table lists in-frame clones only, not all of them. The sample holds about 110,000 clones, 75% to 85% seen once. Sequenced material: peripheral blood. The receptors here all came from a man older than 75 with COVID-19, enrolled during active disease.

CDR3 protein: CASSEAAAGELFF. DNA of the CDR3: TGTGCCAGCAGTGAAGCTGCGGCCGGGGAGCTGTTTTTT. The chain joins TRBV2 to TRBJ2-2; D ambiguous. The CDR3 loop spans 13 amino acids. V was shortened by 0 bases and J by 6 bases, with 5 bases between the two germline ends. Germline CDR1 SNHLY, CDR2 FYNNEI.

This chain uses TRBV6-5 with TRBJ2-1; a weak D match, TRBD1 (7 bases). Per germline, CDR1 MNHEY and CDR2 SVGAGI. This CDR3 is 15 amino acids long. The V end lost 0 bases, the J end lost 9 bases, and 15 bases lay between the germline ends. The CDR3 sequence is CASSYSPGGTTEQFF. The CDR3 DNA reads TGTGCCAGCAGTTACTCGCCAGGGGGGACAACTGAGCAGTTCTTC.

The chain uses TRBV19 and TRBJ2-5; possible D gene TRBD2, 6 bases. Germline V gene sequence: CDR1 LNHDA, CDR2 SQIVND (reference sequence). Deletions cut 3 bases from V and 5 bases from J, with 16 bases between. This CDR3 is 15 amino acids long. CDR3 nucleotide sequence: TGTGCCAGTAGTATTGGGGGGTTTGATTTGGAGACCCAGTACTTC. This codes for CASSIGGFDLETQYF.

V is TRBV24-1 and J is TRBJ1-2; TRBD1 matches 7 bases. Germline CDR1 reads KGHDR; CDR2 reads SFDVKD. The J segment lost 1 base and the V segment lost 6 bases, leaving 10 bases of the junction unmatched. The CDR3 sequence is 16 residues long. CDR3 in DNA: TGTGCCACCAGTCCAGGGGGGCTAGTGGGTAACTATGGCTACACCTTC. Translating gives CATSPGGLVGNYGYTF.

This rearrangement joins TRBV6-6 to TRBJ2-7; 7 bases agree with TRBD1. The V gene's germline CDR1 is MNHNY and CDR2 SVGAGI (reference sequence). The CDR3 length is 15 residues. V dropped 6 bases and J dropped 5; count of bases not matched to a gene: 13. The CDR3, as DNA: TGTGCCAGCAGAACAGGGGCAAGGCTGGGCAACGAGCAGTACTTC. It translates to CASRTGARLGNEQYF.

This rearrangement joins TRBV12-3 or TRBV12-4 to TRBJ2-3, with D possibly matching TRBD2 (6 bases). This CDR3 contains 13 residues. V lost 10 bases, J lost 3 bases, and 14 bases lay in between. The DNA for the CDR3 is TGTGCCATCTCCTCGGGGGAAACAGATACGCAGTATTTT. The encoded protein is CAISSGETDTQYF.

The chain links TRBV27 to TRBJ1-4; D possibly corresponds to TRBD1 (6 bases). Germline CDR1 and CDR2: MNHEY and SMNVEV (reference sequence). Trimming took off 4 bases at V and 0 bases at J, with 12 bases between the two ends. The CDR3 contains 16 residues. The CDR3 here is CASSSQGLATNEKLFF. The CDR3 bases are TGTGCCAGCAGTTCCCAGGGGTTGGCAACTAATGAAAAACTGTTTTTT.

V is TRBV28 and J is TRBJ2-3; 7 positions match TRBD2. CDR3 length: 15 amino acids. From germline, CDR1 is MDHEN and CDR2 SYDVKM. The V segment lost 10 bases and the J segment 0 bases; nucleotides outside the gene matches: 10. As DNA, the CDR3 is TGTGCCACGGGGAGGGACCTCTTTAGCACAGATACGCAGTATTTT. This sequence encodes CATGRDLFSTDTQYF.

The chain is built from TRBV7-9 and TRBJ1-2; 9 bases fit TRBD1. The germline V gene has CDR1 SEHNR and CDR2 FQNEAQ (reference sequence). Trimming at V came to 2 bases and at J to 1 base, leaving 2 bases not matched to a gene. CDR3 length: 15 residues. The CDR3 DNA reads as TGTGCCAGCAGCTTATACAGGGGGCATAACTATGGCTACACCTTC. Protein: CASSLYRGHNYGYTF.

This clone was counted ten times or more. The chain recombines TRBV6-6 with TRBJ2-7; 7 nucleotides agree with TRBD2. CDR1 and CDR2 from the germline V gene are MNHNY and SVGAGI (reference sequence). The CDR3 is 17 residues long. J gave up 1 base and V 6 bases, and 15 bases lay outside the gene matches. The CDR3 protein is CASSRTTSAEGSYEQYF. For the CDR3, the DNA is TGTGCCAGCAGCCGAACCACTAGCGCAGAAGGTTCCTACGAGCAGTACTTC.

The chain has TRBV5-8 and TRBJ2-1; 7 nucleotides align to TRBD2. Germline CDR1 SGHTS, CDR2 YDEGEE. Losses at the gene ends were 0 bases for V and 12 bases for J; bases not matched to a gene: 9. CDR3 length: 14 residues. DNA of the CDR3: TGTGCCAGCAGCTTGGGGCTAGCGGAGTCTCTGCAGTTCTTC. Translation gives CASSLGLAESLQFF.

The CDR3: CATSEAGGSYEQYF. DNA of the CDR3: TGTGCCACCAGTGAAGCAGGGGGCTCCTACGAGCAGTACTTC. The chain has TRBV24-1 and TRBJ2-7, with 7 bases lining up with TRBD1. Germline CDR1 and CDR2: KGHDR and SFDVKD. The CDR3 is 14 amino acids. V lost 4 bases, J lost 0 bases, and 2 bases stayed unmatched.

V usage is TRBV28 and J usage is TRBJ2-7; TRBD1 aligns across 8 bases. This CDR3 is 14 amino acids long. The V gene end was trimmed by 6 bases and the J gene end by 2 bases; junction bases not matched to a gene: 6. The V gene's germline CDR1 is MDHEN and CDR2 SYDVKM. This CDR3 reads CASRTGQGTYEQYF. DNA of the CDR3: TGTGCCAGCAGGACCGGACAGGGAACCTACGAGCAGTACTTC.

To note about this clone: This CDR3 is also generated by other DNA sequences in the sample. The chain carries TRBV6-4 and TRBJ2-2; tentative D call: TRBD2 (5 bases). The germline V gene has CDR1 MRHNA and CDR2 SNTAGT. V was trimmed by 8 bases and J by 4 bases, leaving 17 bases between them. The CDR3 has 15 amino acids. The CDR3 sequence: CASAQGAEATGELFF. Here the CDR3 DNA reads TGTGCCAGCGCCCAAGGTGCGGAGGCCACCGGGGAGCTGTTTTTT.